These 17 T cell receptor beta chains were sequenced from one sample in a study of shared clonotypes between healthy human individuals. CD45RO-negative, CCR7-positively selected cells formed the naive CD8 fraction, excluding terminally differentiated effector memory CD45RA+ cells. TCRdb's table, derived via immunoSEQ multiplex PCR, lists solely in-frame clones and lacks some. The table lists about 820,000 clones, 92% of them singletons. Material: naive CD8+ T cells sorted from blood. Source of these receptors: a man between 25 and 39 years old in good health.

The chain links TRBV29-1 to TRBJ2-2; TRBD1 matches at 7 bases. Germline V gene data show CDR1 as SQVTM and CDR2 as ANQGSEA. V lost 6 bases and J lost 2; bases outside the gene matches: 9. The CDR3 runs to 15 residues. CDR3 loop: CSVQRRDRNTGELFF. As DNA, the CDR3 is TGCAGCGTCCAGCGCCGGGACAGAAACACCGGGGAGCTGTTTTTT.

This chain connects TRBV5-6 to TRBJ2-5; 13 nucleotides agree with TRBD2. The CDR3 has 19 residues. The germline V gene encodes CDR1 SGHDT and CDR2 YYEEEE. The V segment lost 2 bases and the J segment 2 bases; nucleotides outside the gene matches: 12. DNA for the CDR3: TGTGCCAGCAGCTTTACTAGCGGGAGGGCTATATGGGGGCAAGAGACCCAGTACTTC. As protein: CASSFTSGRAIWGQETQYF.

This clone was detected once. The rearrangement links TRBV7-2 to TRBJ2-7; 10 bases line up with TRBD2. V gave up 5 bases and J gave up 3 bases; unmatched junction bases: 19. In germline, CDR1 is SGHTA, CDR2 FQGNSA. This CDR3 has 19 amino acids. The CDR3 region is CASSRAGPRLAGVHYEQYF. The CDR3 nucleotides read TGTGCCAGCAGCCGGGCGGGCCCCCGGCTAGCGGGAGTACACTACGAGCAGTACTTC. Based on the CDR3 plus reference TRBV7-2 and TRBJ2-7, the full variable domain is GAGVSQSPSNKVTEKGKDVELRCDPISGHTALYWYRQSLGQGLEFLIYFQGNSAPDKSGLPSDRFSAERTGGSVSTLTIQRTQQEDSAVYLCASSRAGPRLAGVHYEQYFGPGTRLTVT.

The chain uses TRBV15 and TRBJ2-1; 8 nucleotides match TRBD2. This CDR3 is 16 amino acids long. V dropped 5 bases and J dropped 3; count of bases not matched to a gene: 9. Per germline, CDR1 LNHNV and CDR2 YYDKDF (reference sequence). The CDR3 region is CATSGSGGGLYNEQFF. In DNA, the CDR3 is TGTGCCACCAGCGGAAGCGGGGGTGGACTCTACAATGAGCAGTTCTTC. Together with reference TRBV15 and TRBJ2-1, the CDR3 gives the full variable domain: DAMVIQNPRYQVTQFGKPVTLSCSQTLNHNVMYWYQQKSSQAPKLLFHYYDKDFNNEADTPDNFQSRRPNTSFCFLDIRSPGLGDTAMYLCATSGSGGGLYNEQFFGPGTRLTVL.

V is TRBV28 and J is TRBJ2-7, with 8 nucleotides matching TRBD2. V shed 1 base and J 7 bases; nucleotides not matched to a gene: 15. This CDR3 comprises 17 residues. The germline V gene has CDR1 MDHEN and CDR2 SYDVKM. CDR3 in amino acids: CASSLSPIWSGGKEQYF. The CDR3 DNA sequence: TGTGCCAGCAGTTTATCTCCTATCTGGTCGGGAGGGAAAGAGCAGTACTTC.

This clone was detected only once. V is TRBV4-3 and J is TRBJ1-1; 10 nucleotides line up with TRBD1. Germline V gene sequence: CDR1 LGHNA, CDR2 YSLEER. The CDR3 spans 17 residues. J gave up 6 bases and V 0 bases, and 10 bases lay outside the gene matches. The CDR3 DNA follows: TGCGCCAGCAGCCAAGATGAAAGGACAGGGGGGATCGCTGAAGCTTTCTTT. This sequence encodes CASSQDERTGGIAEAFF.

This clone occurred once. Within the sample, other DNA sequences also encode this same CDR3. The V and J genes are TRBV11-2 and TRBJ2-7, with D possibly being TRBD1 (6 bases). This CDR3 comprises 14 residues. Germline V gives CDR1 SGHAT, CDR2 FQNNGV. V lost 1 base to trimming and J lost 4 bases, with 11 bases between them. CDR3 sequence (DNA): TGTGCCAGCAGCTTAGCCCCGACAGGTTACGAGCAGTACTTC. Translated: CASSLAPTGYEQYF. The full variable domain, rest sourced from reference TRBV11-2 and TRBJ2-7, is EAGVAQSPRYKIIEKRQSVAFWCNPISGHATLYWYQQILGQGPKLLIQFQNNGVVDDSQLPKDRFSAERLKGVDSTLKIQPAKLEDSAVYLCASSLAPTGYEQYFGPGTRLTVT.

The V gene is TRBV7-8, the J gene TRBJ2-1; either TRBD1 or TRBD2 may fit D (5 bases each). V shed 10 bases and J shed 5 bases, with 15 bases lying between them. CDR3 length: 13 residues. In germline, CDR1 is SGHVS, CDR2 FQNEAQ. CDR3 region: CATQRGTNNEQFF. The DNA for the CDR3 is TGTGCCACCCAGAGGGGTACTAACAATGAGCAGTTCTTC.

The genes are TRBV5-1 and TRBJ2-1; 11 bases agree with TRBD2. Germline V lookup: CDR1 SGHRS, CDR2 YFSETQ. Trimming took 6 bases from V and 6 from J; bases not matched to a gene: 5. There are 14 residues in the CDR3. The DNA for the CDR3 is TGCGCCAGCAATCTAGCGGGAGGAGGCAATGAGCAGTTCTTC. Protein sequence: CASNLAGGGNEQFF.

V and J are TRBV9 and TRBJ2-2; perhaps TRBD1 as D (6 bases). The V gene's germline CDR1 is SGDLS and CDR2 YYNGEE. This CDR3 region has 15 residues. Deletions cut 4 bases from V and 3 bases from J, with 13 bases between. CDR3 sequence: CASSLRQEYTGELFF. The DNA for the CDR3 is TGTGCCAGCAGCCTAAGACAGGAATACACCGGGGAGCTGTTTTTT. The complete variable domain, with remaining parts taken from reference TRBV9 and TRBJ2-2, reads DSGVTQTPKHLITATGQRVTLRCSPRSGDLSVYWYQQSLDQGLQFLIQYYNGEERAKGNILERFSAQQFPDLHSELNLSSLELGDSALYFCASSLRQEYTGELFFGEGSRLTVL.

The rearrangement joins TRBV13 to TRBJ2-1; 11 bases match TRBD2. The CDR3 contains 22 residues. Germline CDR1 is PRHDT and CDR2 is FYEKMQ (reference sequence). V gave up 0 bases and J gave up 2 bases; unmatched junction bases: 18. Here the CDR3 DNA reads TGTGCCAGCAGCTTAGGCGTACTAGCGGGAGCCCTCGCGGGAGCTACCTACAATGAGCAGTTCTTC. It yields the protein CASSLGVLAGALAGATYNEQFF.

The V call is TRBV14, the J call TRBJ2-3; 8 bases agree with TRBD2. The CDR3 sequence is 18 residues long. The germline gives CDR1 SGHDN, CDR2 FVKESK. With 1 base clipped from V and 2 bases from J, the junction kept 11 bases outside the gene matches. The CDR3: CASSQVSLTSGATDTQYF. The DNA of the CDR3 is TGTGCCAGCAGCCAAGTATCCCTAACTAGCGGAGCCACAGATACGCAGTATTTT.

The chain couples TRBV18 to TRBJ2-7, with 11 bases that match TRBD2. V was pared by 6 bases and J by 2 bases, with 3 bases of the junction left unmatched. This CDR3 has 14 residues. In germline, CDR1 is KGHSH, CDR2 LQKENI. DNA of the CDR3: TGTGCCAGCTCCTTAGCGGGAGGGCCCTACGAGCAGTACTTC. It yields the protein CASSLAGGPYEQYF.

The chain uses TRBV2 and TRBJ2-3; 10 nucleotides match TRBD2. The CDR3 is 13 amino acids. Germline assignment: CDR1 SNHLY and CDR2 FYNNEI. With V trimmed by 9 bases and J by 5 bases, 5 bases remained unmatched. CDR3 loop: CASGRLAGDTQYF. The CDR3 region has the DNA TGTGCCAGTGGGAGACTAGCGGGAGATACGCAGTATTTT.

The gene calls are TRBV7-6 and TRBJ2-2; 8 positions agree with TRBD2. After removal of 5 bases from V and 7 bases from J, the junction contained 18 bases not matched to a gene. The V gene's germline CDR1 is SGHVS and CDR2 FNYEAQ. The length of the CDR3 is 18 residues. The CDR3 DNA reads TGTGCCAGCAGCGTTCCGAGGGGGAGCGGGAGTTCAAACGGGGAGCTGTTTTTT. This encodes CASSVPRGSGSSNGELFF.

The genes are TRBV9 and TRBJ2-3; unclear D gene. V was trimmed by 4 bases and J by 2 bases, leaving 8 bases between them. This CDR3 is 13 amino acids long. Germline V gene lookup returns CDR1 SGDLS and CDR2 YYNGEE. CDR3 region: CASSTSYTDTQYF. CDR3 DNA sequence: TGTGCCAGCAGCACCTCTTACACAGATACGCAGTATTTT.

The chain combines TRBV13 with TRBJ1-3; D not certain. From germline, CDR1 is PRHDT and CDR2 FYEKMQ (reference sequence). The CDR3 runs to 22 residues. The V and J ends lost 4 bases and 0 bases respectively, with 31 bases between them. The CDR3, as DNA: TGTGCCAGCAGCTCCGTTCTCGGGGTCTCCAAATTAACTCAAGCCTCTGGAAACACCATATATTTT. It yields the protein CASSSVLGVSKLTQASGNTIYF.